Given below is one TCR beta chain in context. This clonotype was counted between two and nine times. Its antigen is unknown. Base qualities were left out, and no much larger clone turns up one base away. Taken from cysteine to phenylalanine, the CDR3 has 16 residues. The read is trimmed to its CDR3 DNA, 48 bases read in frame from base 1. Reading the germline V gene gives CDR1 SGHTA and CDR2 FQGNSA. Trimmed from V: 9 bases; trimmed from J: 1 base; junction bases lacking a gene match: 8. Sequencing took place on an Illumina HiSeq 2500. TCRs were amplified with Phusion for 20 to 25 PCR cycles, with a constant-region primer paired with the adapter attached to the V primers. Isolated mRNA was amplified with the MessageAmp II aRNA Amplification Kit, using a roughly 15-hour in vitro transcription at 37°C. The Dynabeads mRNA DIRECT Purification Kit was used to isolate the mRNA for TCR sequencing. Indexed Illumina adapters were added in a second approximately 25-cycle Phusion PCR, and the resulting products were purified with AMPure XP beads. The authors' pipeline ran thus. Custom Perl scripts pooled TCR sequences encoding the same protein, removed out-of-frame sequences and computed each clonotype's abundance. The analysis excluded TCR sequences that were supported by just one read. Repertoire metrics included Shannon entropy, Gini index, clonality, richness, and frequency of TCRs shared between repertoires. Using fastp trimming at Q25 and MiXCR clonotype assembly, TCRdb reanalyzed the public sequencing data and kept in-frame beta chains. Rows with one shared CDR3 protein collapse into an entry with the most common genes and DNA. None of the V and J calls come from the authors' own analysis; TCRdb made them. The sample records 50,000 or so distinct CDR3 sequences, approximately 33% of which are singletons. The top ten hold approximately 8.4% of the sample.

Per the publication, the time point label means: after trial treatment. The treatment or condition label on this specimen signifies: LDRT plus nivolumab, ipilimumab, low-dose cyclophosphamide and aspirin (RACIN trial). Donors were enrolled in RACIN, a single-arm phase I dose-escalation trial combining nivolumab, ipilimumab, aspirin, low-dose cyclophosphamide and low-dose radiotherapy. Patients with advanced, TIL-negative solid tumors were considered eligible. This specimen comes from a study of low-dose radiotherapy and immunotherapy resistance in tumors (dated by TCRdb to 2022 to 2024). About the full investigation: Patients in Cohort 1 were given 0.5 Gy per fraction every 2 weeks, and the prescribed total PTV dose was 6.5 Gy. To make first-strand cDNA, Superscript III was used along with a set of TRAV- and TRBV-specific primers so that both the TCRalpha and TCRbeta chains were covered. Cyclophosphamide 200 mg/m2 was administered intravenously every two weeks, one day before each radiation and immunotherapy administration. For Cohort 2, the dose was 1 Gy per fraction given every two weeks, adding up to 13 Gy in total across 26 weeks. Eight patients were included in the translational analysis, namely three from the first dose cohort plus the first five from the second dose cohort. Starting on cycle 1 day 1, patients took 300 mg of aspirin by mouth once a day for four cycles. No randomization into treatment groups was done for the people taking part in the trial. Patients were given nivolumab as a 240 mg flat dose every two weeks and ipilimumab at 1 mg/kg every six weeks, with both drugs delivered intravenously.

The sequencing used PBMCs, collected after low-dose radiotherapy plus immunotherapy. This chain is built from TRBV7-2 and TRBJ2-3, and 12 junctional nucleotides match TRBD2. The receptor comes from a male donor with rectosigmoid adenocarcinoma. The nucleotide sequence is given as TGTGCCAGTCGGATAGCTAGCGGGGGGGGCACAGATACGCAGTATTTT. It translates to CASRIASGGGTDTQYF.